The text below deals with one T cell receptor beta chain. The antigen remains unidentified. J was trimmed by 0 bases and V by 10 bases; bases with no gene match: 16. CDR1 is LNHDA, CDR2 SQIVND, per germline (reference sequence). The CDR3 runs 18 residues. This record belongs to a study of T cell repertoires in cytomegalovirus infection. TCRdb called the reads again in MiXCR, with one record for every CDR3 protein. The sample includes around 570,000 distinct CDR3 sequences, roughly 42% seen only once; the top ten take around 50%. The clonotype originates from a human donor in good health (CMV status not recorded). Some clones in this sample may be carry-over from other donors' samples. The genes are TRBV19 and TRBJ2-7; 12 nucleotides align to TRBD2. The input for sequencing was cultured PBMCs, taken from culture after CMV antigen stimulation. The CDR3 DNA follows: TGTGCCACCCGAGGGGGGCATGGACTAGCGGGAACCTCCTACGAGCAGTACTTC. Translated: CATRGGHGLAGTSYEQYF.